What follows describes a single TCR beta chain. Methods used by the authors: How many nucleated cells were present was estimated from reference gene primer amplification. Sequenced by immunoSEQ multiplex PCR; TCRdb stores in-frame clones only, minus some. That table is the source of V, J and clone size, and D and trimming were worked out from the DNA. The table has about 110,000 clones, 82% seen once. This CDR3 is built from 15 residues. V shed 5 bases and J 6 bases; nucleotides not matched to a gene: 9. Germline CDR1 and CDR2: KGHSH and LQKENI. This entry comes from a study of blood T cell repertoires in COVID-19. Background on the study: Whether acute or convalescent, the COVID-19 samples came from the United States, Italy and Spain. T cells, B-cell-depleted T cells, or PBMCs provided the cDNA or gDNA that served as material.

The material sequenced was peripheral blood. The rearrangement joins TRBV18 to TRBJ2-2; 7 nucleotides line up with TRBD2. This TCR derives from a man in his 70s with acute or convalescent COVID-19. This chain's CDR3 is CASSGTATSPGELFF. DNA for the CDR3: TGTGCCAGCTCAGGGACTGCGACTAGCCCCGGGGAGCTGTTTTTT. The variable domain in full, with the rest retrieved from reference TRBV18 and TRBJ2-2, is NAGVMQNPRHLVRRRGQEARLRCSPMKGHSHVYWYRQLPEEGLKFMVYLQKENIIDESGMPKERFSAEFPKEGPSILRIQQVVRGDSAAYFCASSGTATSPGELFFGEGSRLTVL.